The next 13 T cell receptor beta chains were all read from a single sample in a study of spatial heterogeneity in lung cancer. TCRdb called the 5' RACE reads again in MiXCR, with one record for every CDR3 protein. The sample lists some 35,000 distinct CDR3 sequences, roughly 7.8% occurring once. Time point in this sample: blood at routine non-recurrence follow-up after resection. The source was PBMCs, collected at follow-up. The receptor source for this set is a male donor with early-stage non-small cell lung cancer.

As to this clonotype: A much larger clone differs by one base, so this may be a read error. The chain is built from TRBV20-1 and TRBJ1-1, with a tentative D call TRBD1 (6 bases). This CDR3 is built from 13 residues. Germline V gene sequence: CDR1 DFQATT, CDR2 SNEGSKA (reference sequence). The CDR3: CSAPWGANTEALF. CDR3 bases: TGCAGTGCCCCGTGGGGGGCCAACACTGAAGCTTTGTTT.

The table lists this clonotype with many counts. This rearrangement joins TRBV6-1 to TRBJ1-2; D is ambiguous. The CDR3 is 16 amino acids. Trimming removed 8 bases from V and 3 bases from J, with 22 bases in between. The germline CDR1 and CDR2 sequences are MNHNS and SASEGT. The CDR3 bases are TGTGCCAGCTGTCCAAAGCCTAATGAGGTTTACTATGGCTACACCTTC. Its translation is CASCPKPNEVYYGYTF.

This clonotype was seen ten or more times. V is TRBV10-2 and J is TRBJ2-5; TRBD2 aligns across 7 bases. Germline values: CDR1 WSHSY, CDR2 SAAADI. The trim removed 6 bases at V and 1 base at J, leaving 11 bases unmatched. The CDR3 covers 16 residues. The CDR3 DNA is TGCGCCAGCAGAGACGGGGCGGGGGAACTCCAAGAGACCCAGTACTTC. Translated, it gives CASRDGAGELQETQYF.

This clonotype came up many times. This rearrangement joins TRBV6-5 to TRBJ1-5, with a tentative D call TRBD1 (5 bases). Trimming cost V 8 bases and J 6 bases, with 14 bases left between them. Germline V lookup: CDR1 MNHEY, CDR2 SVGAGI. The CDR3 runs to 13 residues. Here the CDR3 reads CASGHPGFQPQHF. CDR3 nucleotide sequence: TGTGCCAGCGGTCACCCAGGGTTTCAGCCCCAGCATTTT.

This clonotype appeared many times. The chain links TRBV27 to TRBJ2-5; 8 positions agree with TRBD2. Per the germline V gene, CDR1 is MNHEY and CDR2 is SMNVEV (reference sequence). The V segment lost 5 bases and the J segment 4 bases; nucleotides outside the gene matches: 15. This CDR3 comprises 17 residues. In nucleotides, the CDR3 is TGTGCCAGCAGTGGAGGGGTAATAGCGGGGAGGAGAGAGACCCAGTACTTC. It encodes CASSGGVIAGRRETQYF.

The V call is TRBV2, the J call TRBJ1-4, with D perhaps matching TRBD1 (5 bases). The CDR3 has 16 residues. CDR1 is SNHLY and CDR2 is FYNNEI in the germline V gene. V was cut by 8 bases and J by 3 bases, with 19 bases left in between. The CDR3 is CASLRQSRVANEKLFF. The CDR3 DNA is TGTGCCAGCCTGCGACAGTCGCGTGTAGCTAATGAAAAACTGTTTTTT.

In this sample, this clonotype turned up many times. The J gene is TRBJ2-5, the V gene TRBV7-3, with D perhaps matching TRBD2 (6 bases). CDR3 length: 13 amino acids. Germline CDR1 is SGHTA and CDR2 is FQGTGA. The germline V and J ends were trimmed by 8 bases and 4 bases, with 14 bases remaining between them. This CDR3 reads CASSNAGGETQYF. DNA for the CDR3: TGTGCCAGCTCAAACGCCGGGGGAGAGACCCAGTACTTC. Full variable domain (rest looked up from reference TRBV7-3 and TRBJ2-5): GAGVSQTPSNKVTEKGKYVELRCDPISGHTALYWYRQSLGQGPEFLIYFQGTGAADDSGLPNDRFFAVRPEGSVSTLKIQRTERGDSAVYLCASSNAGGETQYFGPGTRLLVL.

This clonotype showed up many times. The CDR3 nucleotides are TGTGCCAGCAGCTTGGCCCAGGGAGGGTATGAGCAGTTCTTC. Translating gives CASSLAQGGYEQFF. V usage is TRBV5-5 and J usage is TRBJ2-1; 7 bases match TRBD2. The germline V gene encodes CDR1 SGHKS and CDR2 YYEKEE (reference sequence). The V segment lost 0 bases and the J segment 8 bases; nucleotides outside the gene matches: 5. The CDR3 is 14 amino acids.

This clonotype has a count of ten or more. The genes are TRBV27 and TRBJ2-7, with 9 bases identical to TRBD1. J lost 4 bases, V lost 7 bases, and 11 bases had no gene match. The CDR3 consists of 15 residues. CDR1 is MNHEY, CDR2 SMNVEV, per germline (reference sequence). The DNA of the CDR3 is TGTGCCAGCACTCCCGTGCGGACAGGGGCGTACGAGCAGTACTTC. Protein product: CASTPVRTGAYEQYF.

Only a few counts were recorded for this clonotype. A much larger clonotype is one base distant, so this may be a read error. V usage is TRBV6-2 or TRBV6-3 and J usage is TRBJ1-5, with D perhaps TRBD1 (6 bases). The CDR3 loop spans 14 amino acids. V was clipped by 10 bases and J by 5 bases, with 18 bases between them. In germline, CDR1 is MNHEY, CDR2 SVGEGT. CDR3 protein: CANSRTRTDQPQHF. Here the CDR3 DNA reads TGTGCCAACAGCCGAACCAGGACAGATCAGCCCCAGCATTTT.

This clonotype was counted many times. V is TRBV20-1 and J is TRBJ2-2, with D perhaps assigned TRBD1 or TRBD2 (6 bases each). This CDR3 has 14 amino acids. Per the germline V gene, CDR1 is DFQATT and CDR2 is SNEGSKA (reference sequence). Trimming removed 4 bases at V and 0 bases at J, with 9 bases between. The CDR3 here is CSANGGPNTGELFF. Written as DNA, the CDR3 is TGCAGTGCTAACGGGGGCCCGAACACCGGGGAGCTGTTTTTT.

This clonotype was picked up many times. The chain combines TRBV7-2 with TRBJ2-3; 12 bases align to TRBD2. Germline CDR1 and CDR2: SGHTA and FQGNSA. CDR3 length: 15 residues. Trimming took 5 bases from V and 5 from J; bases not matched to a gene: 5. In DNA form, the CDR3 reads TGTGCCAGCAGCGTTGGACTAGCGGGGTTAGATACGCAGTATTTT. Protein: CASSVGLAGLDTQYF. The complete variable domain, with remaining parts taken from reference TRBV7-2 and TRBJ2-3, reads GAGVSQSPSNKVTEKGKDVELRCDPISGHTALYWYRQSLGQGLEFLIYFQGNSAPDKSGLPSDRFSAERTGGSVSTLTIQRTQQEDSAVYLCASSVGLAGLDTQYFGPGTRLTVL.

This clonotype came up many times. This chain links TRBV10-3 with TRBJ1-2; D is unresolved. The germline V gene has CDR1 ENHRY and CDR2 SYGVKD. V gave up 7 bases and J gave up 2 bases, with 14 bases separating them. The CDR3 contains 14 residues. The CDR3 sequence is CAITADGINYGYTF. CDR3 coding DNA: TGTGCCATCACCGCAGACGGCATAAACTATGGCTACACCTTC.